A single sample gave rise to the 18 T cell receptor beta chains below, sequenced in a study of blood T cells in healthy people across ages. A second 7 to 11 cycle PCR used barcoded and J-beta primers. One entry per CDR3 protein results from TCRdb running MiXCR on the 5' RACE reads. This sample has 750,000 to 850,000 distinct CDR3 sequences, with around a quarter found just once. The sample was also reused in another study, on T cells of mothers and their children.

Sequenced: blood. Receptors were obtained from a boy aged 5-17 years in good health.

This clonotype turned up a few times. The CDR3 sequence is CATPQGAEGNTIYF. Here the CDR3 DNA reads TGTGCCACCCCGCAGGGGGCGGAAGGAAACACCATATATTTT. The V call is TRBV7-9, the J call TRBJ1-3, with 8 bases that match TRBD1. Germline V gene sequence: CDR1 SEHNR, CDR2 FQNEAQ (reference sequence). The CDR3 covers 14 residues. V gave up 10 bases and J gave up 4 bases; unmatched junction bases: 9.

The genes are TRBV4-1 and TRBJ1-5; D call uncertain. Per the germline V gene, CDR1 is MGHRA and CDR2 is YSYEKL. Trimming removed 2 bases from V and 0 bases from J, with 5 bases in between. The CDR3 has 14 residues. The CDR3 is CASSQTFSNQPQHF. As DNA, the CDR3 is TGCGCCAGCAGCCAAACGTTTAGCAATCAGCCCCAGCATTTT.

This chain uses TRBV5-5 with TRBJ2-2; D is undetermined. The ends were cut back, 0 bases at V and 0 bases at J, with 6 bases in the middle. Germline CDR1 is SGHKS and CDR2 is YYEKEE (reference sequence). The length of the CDR3 is 15 residues. DNA for the CDR3: TGTGCCAGCAGCTTGGTAGCACCGAACACCGGGGAGCTGTTTTTT. Amino acids: CASSLVAPNTGELFF.

The chain combines TRBV3-1 with TRBJ1-1; D gene ambiguous. The germline V and J ends were trimmed by 0 bases and 6 bases, with 11 bases remaining between them. Per germline, CDR1 LGHDT and CDR2 YNNKEL (reference sequence). CDR3 length equals 14 residues. The CDR3: CASSQEPAPPEAFF. In DNA form, the CDR3 reads TGTGCCAGCAGCCAAGAACCCGCACCGCCTGAAGCTTTCTTT. The entire variable domain, with the rest obtained from reference TRBV3-1 and TRBJ1-1, is as follows: DTAVSQTPKYLVTQMGNDKSIKCEQNLGHDTMYWYKQDSKKFLKIMFSYNNKELIINETVPNRFSPKSPDKAHLNLHINSLELGDSAVYFCASSQEPAPPEAFFGQGTRLTVV.

V usage is TRBV28 and J usage is TRBJ2-1; 12 nucleotides align to TRBD2. The ends lost 4 bases at V and 0 bases at J; junction bases unmatched: 10. The CDR3 is 19 amino acids. CDR1 is MDHEN and CDR2 is SYDVKM in the germline V gene. The CDR3 coding sequence is TGTGCCAGCAGTTCAAATCTAGCGGGAGGGCGGAGCTCCTACAATGAGCAGTTCTTC. Translating it yields CASSSNLAGGRSSYNEQFF. Using reference TRBV28 and TRBJ2-1 for the parts outside the CDR3, the full variable domain is DVKVTQSSRYLVKRTGEKVFLECVQDMDHENMFWYRQDPGLGLRLIYFSYDVKMKEKGDIPEGYSVSREKKERFSLILESASTNQTSMYLCASSSNLAGGRSSYNEQFFGPGTRLTVL.

The V and J genes are TRBV7-9 and TRBJ1-1, with 7 bases fitting TRBD1. The CDR3 runs to 16 residues. The germline CDR1 and CDR2 sequences are SEHNR and FQNEAQ (reference sequence). V lost 1 base to trimming and J lost 1 base; unmatched junction nucleotides: 6. Written as DNA, the CDR3 is TGTGCCAGCAGCTTAGGACCCGGGACAGAGAACACTGAAGCTTTCTTT. It specifies CASSLGPGTENTEAFF.

Points on this clonotype: At one end the junction does not follow the germline gene, possibly because of a read error. This chain uses TRBV6-2 or TRBV6-3 with TRBJ1-1, with 11 bases that match TRBD1. In germline, CDR1 is MNHEY, CDR2 SVGEGT. The CDR3 consists of 16 residues. The CDR3 is CASSRTGGLLKTEAFF. The CDR3 DNA follows: TGTGCCAGCAGTCGGACAGGGGGCTTATTGAAAACTGAAGCTTTCTTT.

V gene TRBV27 combines with J gene TRBJ1-2; 10 bases are a match to TRBD1. Trimming took 7 bases from V and 5 from J; bases not matched to a gene: 10. This CDR3 is 15 amino acids long. Germline CDR1 and CDR2: MNHEY and SMNVEV (reference sequence). The CDR3 nucleotides read TGTGCCAGCACGCCAGGGGACAGGGGTGGGTATGGCTACACCTTC. Its protein product is CASTPGDRGGYGYTF.

V is TRBV7-9 and J is TRBJ1-5, with TRBD1 identical over 9 bases. V was pared by 1 base and J by 6 bases, with 7 bases of the junction left unmatched. Germline loops: CDR1 SEHNR, CDR2 FQNEAQ (reference sequence). This CDR3 is built from 16 residues. CDR3 region: CASSLDGDREFQPQHF. The CDR3 coding sequence is TGTGCCAGCAGCTTAGACGGGGACAGGGAATTTCAGCCCCAGCATTTT.

This clonotype was seen a handful of times. The chain has TRBV12-3 or TRBV12-4 and TRBJ2-1; TRBD2 might be the D (5 bases). Trimming left V 3 bases short and J 1 base short, with 10 bases between. This CDR3 comprises 15 residues. CDR3 coding DNA: TGTGCCAGCAGTTTCGGGGTTTTATCCTACAATGAGCAGTTCTTC. Amino acid sequence: CASSFGVLSYNEQFF.

This chain uses TRBV6-2 or TRBV6-3 with TRBJ2-1, with TRBD2 as a possible D gene (6 bases). Germline V gene sequence: CDR1 MNHEY, CDR2 SVGEGT. The CDR3 length is 14 residues. V lost 4 bases and J lost 12, with 19 bases in between. The CDR3 spells CASSSSEGLATQFF. DNA for the CDR3: TGTGCCAGCAGTTCCTCGGAGGGGCTAGCTACGCAGTTCTTC.

Comments on this clonotype: At one end, the junction sequence differs from germline, possibly due to a read error. V usage is TRBV7-7 and J usage is TRBJ2-5, with a possible D match to TRBD1 (5 bases). The CDR3 has 17 residues. The V gene's germline CDR1 is SSHAT and CDR2 FNYEAQ (reference sequence). The CDR3 DNA follows: TGTGCTAGCAGCTTAGATTTGGCAGGGATGTACCAAGAGACCCAGTACTTC. Its translation: CASSLDLAGMYQETQYF.

This clonotype was found a few times. This chain uses TRBV7-8 with TRBJ2-5, with 11 positions matching TRBD2. Germline loops: CDR1 SGHVS, CDR2 FQNEAQ. The trim removed 4 bases at V and 0 bases at J, leaving 1 base unmatched. The CDR3 extends over 15 amino acids. The CDR3 protein is CASSYSGGDQETQYF. The CDR3 nucleotides read TGTGCCAGCAGCTATAGCGGGGGGGACCAAGAGACCCAGTACTTC.

This sequence joins TRBV28 and TRBJ1-2; 11 bases fit TRBD1. The CDR3 length is 15 residues. The germline V gene encodes CDR1 MDHEN and CDR2 SYDVKM. V shed 8 bases, J shed 7 bases, and the junction held 12 bases outside the gene matches. The CDR3 nucleotides read TGTGCCAGCTACCGCCCGGGACAGGGGGTCTTTGGCTACACCTTC. Translating it yields CASYRPGQGVFGYTF.

The CDR3 DNA reads TGCAGTGCTTTACGGGGCCAAGAGACCCAGTACTTC. Its translation is CSALRGQETQYF. This chain connects TRBV20-1 to TRBJ2-5, with D perhaps TRBD2 (5 bases). V lost 5 bases to trimming and J lost 1 base, with 8 bases between them. From germline, CDR1 is DFQATT and CDR2 SNEGSKA (reference sequence). The CDR3 runs 12 residues.

In this sample, this clonotype turned up many times. The chain employs TRBV6-2 or TRBV6-3 and TRBJ1-1; 7 bases agree with TRBD1. CDR3 length: 13 amino acids. From germline, CDR1 is MNHEY and CDR2 SVGEGT. V shed 7 bases and J 3 bases; nucleotides not matched to a gene: 5. The CDR3 spells CASIGRGYTEAFF. CDR3 sequence (DNA): TGTGCCAGCATAGGCAGGGGGTACACTGAAGCTTTCTTT.

The CDR3 spells CASSAKGQALNEQYF. DNA for the CDR3: TGTGCCAGCAGTGCCAAGGGGCAGGCTCTAAACGAGCAGTACTTC. The chain combines TRBV11-2 with TRBJ2-5, with D perhaps TRBD1 (5 bases). The J call is doubtful: the DNA matches TRBJ2-7 better. Germline V gene lookup returns CDR1 SGHAT and CDR2 FQNNGV. This CDR3 region has 15 residues.

This clonotype showed up just a few times. The chain uses TRBV20-1 and TRBJ1-1; 9 bases map to TRBD1. Germline V gene sequence: CDR1 DFQATT, CDR2 SNEGSKA (reference sequence). CDR3 length: 15 residues. J was trimmed by 1 base and V by 1 base; bases with no gene match: 4. In DNA form, the CDR3 reads TGCAGTGCTAGAGGGACAGGGGTTGAGAACACTGAAGCTTTCTTT. Its protein is CSARGTGVENTEAFF.